Presented here are 24 T cell receptor beta chains from one specimen sequenced in a study of T cell repertoires in cytomegalovirus infection. TCRdb used MiXCR to reprocess the reads, holding one entry per CDR3 protein. There are 200,000 to 300,000 distinct CDR3 sequences in the sample; about 13% occur only once, and 7.5% to 10% lies in the top ten. The sample comprised PBMCs. Receptors originate from a human donor in good health (CMV status not recorded). Some clones in this sample may be carry-over from other donors' samples.

This clonotype was seen a few times. J is TRBJ2-1 and V is TRBV28; D is ambiguous. This CDR3 has 13 residues. V was cut by 2 bases and J by 2 bases, with 4 bases left in between. CDR1 is MDHEN, CDR2 SYDVKM, per germline. The CDR3 loop is CASSLLPYNEQFF. CDR3 DNA sequence: TGTGCCAGCAGTTTACTCCCCTACAATGAGCAGTTCTTC.

The gene calls are TRBV5-1 and TRBJ2-1; TRBD2 matches at 7 bases. The CDR3 is made up of 14 amino acids. Germline-derived CDR1 and CDR2 are SGHRS and YFSETQ. V lost 2 bases, J lost 5 bases, and 4 bases stayed unmatched. The CDR3 sequence: CASSLIAGNNEQFF. Here the CDR3 DNA reads TGCGCCAGCAGCTTAATAGCGGGCAACAATGAGCAGTTCTTC.

This clonotype was recorded at least ten times. The V call is TRBV28, the J call TRBJ2-7; D unclear. CDR3 size: 14 residues. Trimming cost V 5 bases and J 1 base, with 12 bases left between them. CDR1 is MDHEN and CDR2 is SYDVKM in the germline V gene. CDR3 sequence: CASSPPQVSYEQYF. DNA for the CDR3: TGTGCCAGCAGTCCACCTCAGGTTTCCTACGAGCAGTACTTC.

This clonotype has only a few counts. For the CDR3, the DNA is TGCAGTGCTAGAACCGGGACGGACTACGAGCAGTACTTC. It codes for CSARTGTDYEQYF. The J gene is TRBJ2-7, the V gene TRBV20-1; D might be TRBD1 or TRBD2, each matching 5 bases. V was trimmed by 2 bases and J by 3 bases, leaving 11 bases between them. Germline V gene lookup returns CDR1 DFQATT and CDR2 SNEGSKA (reference sequence). The CDR3 length is 13 residues.

This clonotype turned up a few times. The chain is built from TRBV12-3 or TRBV12-4 and TRBJ1-5; tentative D call: TRBD1 (6 bases). The ends were cut back, 1 base at V and 0 bases at J, with 28 bases in the middle. The CDR3 is made up of 22 amino acids. CDR3 sequence: CASSLGGRTTGLGKYSNQPQHF. CDR3 bases: TGTGCCAGCAGTTTAGGCGGTCGGACAACAGGGTTGGGAAAGTATAGCAATCAGCCCCAGCATTTT.

There are a few counts of this clonotype. This chain joins TRBV9 and TRBJ1-1, with no clear D. Germline V lookup: CDR1 SGDLS, CDR2 YYNGEE. Trimming shortened V by 3 bases and J by 3 bases, and 9 bases separated the two germline ends. The length of the CDR3 is 13 residues. The CDR3 spells CASSGGFDTEAFF. The CDR3 nucleotides read TGTGCCAGCAGCGGAGGCTTTGACACTGAAGCTTTCTTT.

This clonotype has just a few counts. The V gene is TRBV4-3, the J gene TRBJ1-2, with 7 bases aligning to TRBD1. In germline, CDR1 is LGHNA, CDR2 YSLEER. Trimming removed 1 base from V and 7 bases from J; junction bases left unmatched: 12. The CDR3 is 16 residues long. For the CDR3, the DNA is TGCGCCAGCAGCCAAGGTCGTTCCCTGACAGGGTTTGGCTACACCTTC. Encoded protein: CASSQGRSLTGFGYTF.

This chain connects TRBV4-3 to TRBJ2-3, with TRBD2 matching 11 bases. CDR3 length: 18 residues. Germline V CDR1 and CDR2: LGHNA, YSLEER. J gave up 0 bases and V 0 bases, and 5 bases lay outside the gene matches. The CDR3 spells CASSQDLGTSGSTDTQYF. In DNA form, the CDR3 reads TGCGCCAGCAGCCAAGATCTTGGGACTAGCGGAAGCACAGATACGCAGTATTTT.

The table lists this clonotype with a few counts. The gene calls are TRBV27 and TRBJ1-4; 8 positions agree with TRBD1. This CDR3 is 14 amino acids long. Per germline, CDR1 MNHEY and CDR2 SMNVEV (reference sequence). The ends lost 8 bases at V and 8 bases at J; junction bases unmatched: 10. The CDR3 region is CASRRTGSTEKLFF. The CDR3 DNA follows: TGTGCCAGCCGACGGACAGGGTCCACCGAAAAACTGTTTTTT.

The chain joins TRBV20-1 to TRBJ1-1; a weak D match, TRBD1 (5 bases). Trimming took 3 bases from V and 0 from J, leaving 11 bases between them. This CDR3 comprises 14 residues. Germline CDR1 is DFQATT and CDR2 is SNEGSKA (reference sequence). Here the CDR3 reads CSARTRQMNTEAFF. The CDR3, as DNA: TGCAGTGCTAGGACACGACAGATGAACACTGAAGCTTTCTTT.

This clonotype was seen many times. This chain links TRBV7-9 with TRBJ2-3; TRBD1 aligns across 8 bases. V lost 5 bases, J lost 0 bases, and 4 bases stayed unmatched. Per germline, CDR1 SEHNR and CDR2 FQNEAQ (reference sequence). The length of the CDR3 is 15 residues. CDR3 residues: CASSPRQGSTDTQYF. CDR3 DNA: TGTGCCAGCAGCCCACGACAGGGGAGCACAGATACGCAGTATTTT.

This chain connects TRBV5-1 to TRBJ2-1; 7 bases are shared with TRBD2. Germline V gene data show CDR1 as SGHRS and CDR2 as YFSETQ. V gave up 4 bases and J gave up 0 bases; unmatched junction bases: 7. The CDR3 is 16 residues long. CDR3 protein: CASSTVAGSSYNEQFF. For the CDR3, the DNA is TGCGCCAGCAGCACCGTAGCGGGTAGCTCCTACAATGAGCAGTTCTTC.

This clonotype was seen ten or more times. This sequence joins TRBV18 and TRBJ2-3; D perhaps matches TRBD1 (5 bases). This CDR3 has 13 amino acids. Germline lookup yields CDR1 KGHSH and CDR2 LQKENI. V shed 3 bases and J shed 3 bases, with 7 bases lying between them. For the CDR3, the DNA is TGTGCCAGCTCACCTCGACAGACAGATACGCAGTATTTT. Protein product: CASSPRQTDTQYF.

There are many counts of this clonotype. V usage is TRBV5-1 and J usage is TRBJ1-2; 9 bases fit TRBD1. The CDR3 consists of 19 residues. The V segment lost 4 bases and the J segment 3 bases; nucleotides outside the gene matches: 19. CDR1 is SGHRS and CDR2 is YFSETQ in the germline V gene. This CDR3 reads CASSLVEISRDRDYYGYTF. The CDR3, as DNA: TGCGCCAGCAGCCTTGTGGAAATTTCGAGGGACAGGGACTACTATGGCTACACCTTC.

At least ten counts were recorded for this clonotype. This chain uses TRBV7-2 with TRBJ2-3; no firm D call. The CDR3 is made up of 14 amino acids. Germline CDR1 is SGHTA and CDR2 is FQGNSA. The ends were cut back, 0 bases at V and 4 bases at J, with 8 bases in the middle. The CDR3 coding sequence is TGTGCCAGCAGCTTAGCGCTAATGCCAGATACGCAGTATTTT. Translated: CASSLALMPDTQYF.

This clonotype was recorded many times. The chain recombines TRBV11-1 with TRBJ1-1; D is unclear. Germline V lookup: CDR1 SGHAT, CDR2 FQDESV (reference sequence). CDR3 length equals 16 residues. Trimming pared 7 bases from V and 4 bases from J, leaving 22 bases between. The CDR3 here is CASTQRAPGGSTEAFF. Written as DNA, the CDR3 is TGTGCCAGCACCCAAAGGGCCCCCGGAGGCTCCACTGAAGCTTTCTTT.

This chain connects TRBV7-3 to TRBJ1-1; maybe TRBD1 (6 bases). There are 16 residues in the CDR3. Trimming stripped 2 bases from V and 0 bases from J, with 13 bases between. Looked up from germline, CDR1 is SGHTA and CDR2 is FQGTGA. CDR3 nucleotides: TGTGCCAGCAGCTTACGGACAGCCTTTGTGAACACTGAAGCTTTCTTT. Its translation: CASSLRTAFVNTEAFF. Full variable domain (missing parts from reference TRBV7-3 and TRBJ1-1): GAGVSQTPSNKVTEKGKYVELRCDPISGHTALYWYRQSLGQGPEFLIYFQGTGAADDSGLPNDRFFAVRPEGSVSTLKIQRTERGDSAVYLCASSLRTAFVNTEAFFGQGTRLTVV.

At least ten counts were recorded for this clonotype. J is TRBJ2-3 and V is TRBV11-2; 7 bases map to TRBD2. The ends lost 2 bases at V and 4 bases at J; junction bases unmatched: 15. This CDR3 comprises 18 residues. Germline CDR1 and CDR2: SGHAT and FQNNGV. The CDR3 bases are TGTGCCAGCAGCTTAAGTCACCTAGCGGTTCCGACGGCAGATACGCAGTATTTT. Translated: CASSLSHLAVPTADTQYF.

This clonotype has a count of ten or more. V usage is TRBV7-2 and J usage is TRBJ1-5; the D gene is possibly TRBD1 (5 bases). Deletions cut 4 bases from V and 5 bases from J, with 9 bases between. Germline loops: CDR1 SGHTA, CDR2 FQGNSA. The CDR3 covers 13 residues. Here the CDR3 DNA reads TGTGCCAGCAGCTACCGAGGGGATCAGCCCCAGCATTTT. Translation: CASSYRGDQPQHF.

This clonotype showed up just a few times. The chain carries TRBV9 and TRBJ1-2, with a weak D call TRBD1 (5 bases). Germline-derived CDR1 and CDR2 are SGDLS and YYNGEE. CDR3 length: 17 amino acids. Trimming stripped 0 bases from V and 4 bases from J, with 19 bases between. The CDR3 reads CASSVEASGGGGYGYTF. As DNA, the CDR3 is TGTGCCAGCAGCGTAGAGGCGTCCGGGGGGGGTGGCTATGGCTACACCTTC.

This clonotype has ten or more counts. This chain links TRBV19 with TRBJ1-1; D remains unclear. This CDR3 spans 15 amino acids. V lost 8 bases to trimming and J lost 6 bases, with 22 bases between them. Germline CDR1 reads LNHDA; CDR2 reads SQIVND (reference sequence). Here the CDR3 reads CASLRRETTLPEAFF. CDR3 sequence (DNA): TGTGCCAGTCTGAGGCGGGAGACTACTCTCCCTGAAGCTTTCTTT.

This clonotype was seen a handful of times. This chain links TRBV5-1 with TRBJ2-5, with TRBD1 identical over 7 bases. Germline loops: CDR1 SGHRS, CDR2 YFSETQ. V lost 4 bases, J lost 5 bases, and 14 bases stayed unmatched. CDR3 length: 16 amino acids. The CDR3 coding sequence is TGCGCCAGCAGCCTCTTACAGGGGCTTGGGGGCGAGACCCAGTACTTC. Its translation is CASSLLQGLGGETQYF.

CDR3 DNA sequence: TGTGCCAGCAGTGAAGAGGCTCTTGGGAGGCAGTACTTC. It encodes CASSEEALGRQYF. The chain is built from TRBV2 and TRBJ2-7; a possible D gene is TRBD2 (5 bases). The CDR3 length is 13 residues. The ends were cut back, 1 base at V and 9 bases at J, with 13 bases in the middle. CDR1 is SNHLY and CDR2 is FYNNEI in the germline V gene.

In this sample, this clonotype turned up many times. The CDR3 is CASSAPGQPQHF. CDR3 coding DNA: TGTGCCAGCAGTGCCCCGGGACAGCCCCAGCATTTT. V and J are TRBV28 and TRBJ1-5; D is undetermined. The CDR3 consists of 12 residues. V lost 5 bases and J 7 bases, leaving 9 bases between the germline ends. Per germline, CDR1 MDHEN and CDR2 SYDVKM.